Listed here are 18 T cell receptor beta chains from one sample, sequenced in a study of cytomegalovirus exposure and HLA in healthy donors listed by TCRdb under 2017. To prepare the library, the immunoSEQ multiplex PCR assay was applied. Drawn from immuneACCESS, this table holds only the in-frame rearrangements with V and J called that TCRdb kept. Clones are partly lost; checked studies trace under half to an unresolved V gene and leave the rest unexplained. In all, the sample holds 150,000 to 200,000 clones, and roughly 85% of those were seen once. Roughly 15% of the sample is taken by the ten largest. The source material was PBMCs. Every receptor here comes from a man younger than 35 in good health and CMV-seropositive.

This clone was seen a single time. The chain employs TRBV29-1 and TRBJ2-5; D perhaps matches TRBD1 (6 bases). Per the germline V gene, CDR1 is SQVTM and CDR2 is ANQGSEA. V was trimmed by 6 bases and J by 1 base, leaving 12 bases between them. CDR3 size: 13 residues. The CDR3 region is CSVDSGAQETQYF. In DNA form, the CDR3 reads TGCAGCGTGGACTCAGGGGCCCAAGAGACCCAGTACTTC. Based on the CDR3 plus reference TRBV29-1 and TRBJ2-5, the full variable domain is SAVISQKPSRDICQRGTSLTIQCQVDSQVTMMFWYRQQPGQSLTLIATANQGSEATYESGFVIDKFPISRPNLTFSTLTVSNMSPEDSSIYLCSVDSGAQETQYFGPGTRLLVL.

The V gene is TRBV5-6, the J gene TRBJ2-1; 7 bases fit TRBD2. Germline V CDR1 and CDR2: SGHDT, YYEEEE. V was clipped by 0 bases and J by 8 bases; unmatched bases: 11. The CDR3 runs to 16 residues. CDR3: CASSLEGGVPGDEQFF. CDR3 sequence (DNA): TGTGCCAGCAGCTTGGAGGGAGGGGTCCCAGGCGATGAGCAGTTCTTC. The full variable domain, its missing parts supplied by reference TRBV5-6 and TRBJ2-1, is DAGVTQSPTHLIKTRGQQVTLRCSPKSGHDTVSWYQQALGQGPQFIFQYYEEEERQRGNFPDRFSGHQFPNYSSELNVNALLLGDSALYLCASSLEGGVPGDEQFFGPGTRLTVL.

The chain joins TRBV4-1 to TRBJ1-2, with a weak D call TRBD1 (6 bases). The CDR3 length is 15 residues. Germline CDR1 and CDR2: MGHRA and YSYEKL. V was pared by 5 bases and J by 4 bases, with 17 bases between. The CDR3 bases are TGCGCCAGCAGCACCGGGACAACGACTACCTATGGCTACACCTTC. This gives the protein CASSTGTTTTYGYTF.

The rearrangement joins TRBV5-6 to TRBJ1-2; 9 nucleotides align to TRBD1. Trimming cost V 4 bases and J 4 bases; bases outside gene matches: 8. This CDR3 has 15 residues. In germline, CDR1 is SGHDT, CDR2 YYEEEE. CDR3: CASSPRDRASYGYTF. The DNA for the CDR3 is TGTGCCAGCAGCCCGAGGGACAGGGCATCCTATGGCTACACCTTC.

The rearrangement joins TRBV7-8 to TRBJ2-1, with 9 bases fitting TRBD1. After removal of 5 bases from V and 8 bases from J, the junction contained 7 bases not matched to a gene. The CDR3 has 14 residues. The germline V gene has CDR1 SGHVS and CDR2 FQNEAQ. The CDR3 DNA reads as TGTGCCAGCAGCCCCGACAGGGGGGGCGATGAGCAGTTCTTC. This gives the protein CASSPDRGGDEQFF.

In nucleotides, the CDR3 is TGTGCCAGCAGCTCCTTCCTGACAGGGGGTAATAACTATGGCTACACCTTC. Amino acids: CASSSFLTGGNNYGYTF. The chain couples TRBV11-2 to TRBJ1-2, with TRBD1 matching over 9 bases. Unmatched junction bases numbered 10, after V lost 4 bases and J lost 1 base. The germline gives CDR1 SGHAT, CDR2 FQNNGV. This CDR3 contains 17 residues. The variable domain in full, completed from reference TRBV11-2 and TRBJ1-2, reads EAGVAQSPRYKIIEKRQSVAFWCNPISGHATLYWYQQILGQGPKLLIQFQNNGVVDDSQLPKDRFSAERLKGVDSTLKIQPAKLEDSAVYLCASSSFLTGGNNYGYTFGSGTRLTVV.

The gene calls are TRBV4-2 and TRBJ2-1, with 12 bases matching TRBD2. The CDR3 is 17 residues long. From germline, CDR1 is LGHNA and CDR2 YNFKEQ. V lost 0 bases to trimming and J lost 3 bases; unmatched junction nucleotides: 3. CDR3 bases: TGTGCCAGCAGCCAAGATGGACTAGCGGGGTTCTACAATGAGCAGTTCTTC. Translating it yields CASSQDGLAGFYNEQFF.

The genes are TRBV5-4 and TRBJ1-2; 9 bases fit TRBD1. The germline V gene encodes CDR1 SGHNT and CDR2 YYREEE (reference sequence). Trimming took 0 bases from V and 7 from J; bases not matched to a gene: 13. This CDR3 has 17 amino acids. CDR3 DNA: TGTGCCAGCAGCTTGGGAGCTCGGGACAGGGTTAGTGGTGGCTACACCTTC. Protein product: CASSLGARDRVSGGYTF.

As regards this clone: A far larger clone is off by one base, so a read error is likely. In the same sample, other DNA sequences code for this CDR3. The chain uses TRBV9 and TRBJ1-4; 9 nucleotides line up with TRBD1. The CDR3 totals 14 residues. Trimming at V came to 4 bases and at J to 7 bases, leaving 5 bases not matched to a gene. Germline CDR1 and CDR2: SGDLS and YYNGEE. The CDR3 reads CASSSGTGSEKLFF. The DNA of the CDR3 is TGTGCCAGCAGCTCCGGGACAGGGAGTGAAAAACTGTTTTTT.

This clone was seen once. CDR3 amino acids: CASSLSVGEQFF. The CDR3 DNA is TGTGCCAGCAGCTTAAGCGTTGGTGAGCAGTTCTTC. The rearrangement uses TRBV7-2 and TRBJ2-1; D call uncertain. CDR3 length: 12 amino acids. Germline CDR1 reads SGHTA; CDR2 reads FQGNSA. V lost 2 bases and J 9 bases, leaving 8 bases between the germline ends.

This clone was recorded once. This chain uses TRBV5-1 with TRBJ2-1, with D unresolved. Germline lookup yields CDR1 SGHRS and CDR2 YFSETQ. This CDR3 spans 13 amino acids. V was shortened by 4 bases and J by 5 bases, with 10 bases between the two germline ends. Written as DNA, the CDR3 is TGCGCCAGCAGCCTTAGCACGAACAATGAGCAGTTCTTC. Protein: CASSLSTNNEQFF.

CDR3 DNA sequence: TGTGCCATCAGTGAGGGACAGGAAAGTAATGAGCAGTTCTTC. Translated: CAISEGQESNEQFF. J is TRBJ2-1 and V is TRBV10-3; TRBD1 aligns across 7 bases. From germline, CDR1 is ENHRY and CDR2 SYGVKD. The CDR3 has 14 amino acids. With 2 bases clipped from V and 7 bases from J, the junction kept 5 bases outside the gene matches.

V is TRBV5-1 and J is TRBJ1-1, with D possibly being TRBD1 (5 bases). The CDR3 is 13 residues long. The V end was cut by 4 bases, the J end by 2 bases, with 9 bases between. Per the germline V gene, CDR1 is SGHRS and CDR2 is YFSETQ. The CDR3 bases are TGCGCCAGCAGCCAATGGACAAACACTGAAGCTTTCTTT. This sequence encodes CASSQWTNTEAFF.

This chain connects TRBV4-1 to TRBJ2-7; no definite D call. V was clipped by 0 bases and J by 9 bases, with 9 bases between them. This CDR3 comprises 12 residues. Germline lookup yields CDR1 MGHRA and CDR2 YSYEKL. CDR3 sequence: CASSQDQQRQYF. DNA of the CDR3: TGCGCCAGCAGCCAAGATCAGCAGCGGCAGTACTTC.

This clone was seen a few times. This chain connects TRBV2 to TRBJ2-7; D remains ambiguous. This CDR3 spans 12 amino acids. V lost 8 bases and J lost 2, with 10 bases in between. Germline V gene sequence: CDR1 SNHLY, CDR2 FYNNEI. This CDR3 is CASSRVAYEQYF. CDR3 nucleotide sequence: TGTGCCAGCTCCCGGGTCGCCTACGAGCAGTACTTC.

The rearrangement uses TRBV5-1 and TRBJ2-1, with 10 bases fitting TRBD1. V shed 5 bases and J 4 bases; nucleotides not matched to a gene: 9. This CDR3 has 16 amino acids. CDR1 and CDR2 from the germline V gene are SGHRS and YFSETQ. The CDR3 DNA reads TGCGCCAGCAGACCTCTTCCGGGACAGGGGTACAATGAGCAGTTCTTC. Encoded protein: CASRPLPGQGYNEQFF.

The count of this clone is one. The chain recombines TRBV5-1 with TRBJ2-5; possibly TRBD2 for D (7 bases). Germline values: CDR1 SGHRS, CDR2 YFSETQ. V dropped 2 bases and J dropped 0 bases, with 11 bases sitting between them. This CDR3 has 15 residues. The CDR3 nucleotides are TGCGCCAGCAGCTTTAGGGGGGGGTACCAAGAGACCCAGTACTTC. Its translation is CASSFRGGYQETQYF.

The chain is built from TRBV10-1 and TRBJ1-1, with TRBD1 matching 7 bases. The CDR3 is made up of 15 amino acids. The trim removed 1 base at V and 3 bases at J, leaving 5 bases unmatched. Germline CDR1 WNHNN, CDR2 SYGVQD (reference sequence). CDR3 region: CASSEFTGAYTEAFF. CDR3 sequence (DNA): TGCGCCAGCAGTGAGTTCACAGGGGCGTACACTGAAGCTTTCTTT.